One and the same sample provided the 18 T cell receptor beta chains below, sequenced in a study of T cell responses to AZD1222 COVID-19 vaccine. Produced via immunoSEQ multiplex PCR; TCRdb's table is partial and in-frame only. The repertoire holds around 120,000 clones, with around 94% as singletons. Sample: peripheral blood, taken on day 0 of AZD1222 vaccination. The receptor set was obtained from an adult in good health.

V usage is TRBV27 and J usage is TRBJ2-2, with 7 bases identical to TRBD2. Germline trimming cut 3 bases from V and 4 bases from J; bases unmatched to any gene: 5. Looked up from germline, CDR1 is MNHEY and CDR2 is SMNVEV (reference sequence). This CDR3 is built from 15 residues. CDR3 protein: CASSFDGRITGELFF. The DNA for the CDR3 is TGTGCCAGCAGTTTTGACGGGAGGATCACCGGGGAGCTGTTTTTT.

The chain is built from TRBV18 and TRBJ2-5; 7 bases map to TRBD1. V lost 3 bases and J lost 6; bases outside the gene matches: 16. The germline V gene has CDR1 KGHSH and CDR2 LQKENI. The CDR3 is made up of 17 amino acids. The CDR3 region has the DNA TGTGCCAGCTCACCGGGACAGTCTATACGGGTCGTAAAGACCCAGTACTTC. Translating gives CASSPGQSIRVVKTQYF.

The chain recombines TRBV1 with TRBJ2-7; the table's D gene call, TRBD1, was not cross checked with the DNA. TRBV1 is given as a pseudogene. This CDR3 region has 16 residues. The CDR3 coding sequence is TGCACCAGCAGCCAACTCCAGGGGATTCAGTCCTACGAGCAGTACTTC. Its translation: CTSSQLQGIQSYEQYF.

This chain connects TRBV12-3 or TRBV12-4 to TRBJ2-2; TRBD1 is a possible D gene (5 bases). The CDR3 has 13 residues. Trimming removed 7 bases from V and 4 bases from J, with 10 bases in between. The CDR3 DNA reads TGTGCCAGCAAGGCAGGGTTCACCGGGGAGCTGTTTTTT. Amino acid sequence: CASKAGFTGELFF.

The chain is built from TRBV10-3 and TRBJ2-3; 7 positions agree with TRBD2. Germline V lookup: CDR1 ENHRY, CDR2 SYGVKD. The CDR3 contains 15 residues. V shed 10 bases and J 0 bases; nucleotides not matched to a gene: 10. The CDR3 DNA is TGTGCCAGCCTTAAGCGGGATTCTAGCACAGATACGCAGTATTTT. As protein: CASLKRDSSTDTQYF.

This clone was seen a few times. The rearrangement uses TRBV27 and TRBJ1-1; D remains ambiguous. The CDR3 consists of 14 residues. Trimming removed 7 bases at V and 1 base at J, with 13 bases between. The germline V gene has CDR1 MNHEY and CDR2 SMNVEV (reference sequence). The CDR3 protein is CASNEEPTNTEAFF. The CDR3 DNA sequence: TGTGCCAGCAATGAAGAGCCCACGAACACTGAAGCTTTCTTT.

The V call is TRBV28, the J call TRBJ2-5; TRBD1 matches 10 bases. CDR1 is MDHEN and CDR2 is SYDVKM in the germline V gene. V was pared by 3 bases and J by 5 bases, with 6 bases of the junction left unmatched. This CDR3 spans 15 amino acids. The CDR3, as DNA: TGTGCCAGCAGTTTCAGGACAGGGGGACGGGAGACCCAGTACTTC. Translation gives CASSFRTGGRETQYF.

The chain has TRBV2 and TRBJ2-4, with D perhaps TRBD2 (6 bases). The V gene lost 10 bases and the J gene lost 7 bases, with 17 bases spanning the gap. This CDR3 comprises 13 residues. Per germline, CDR1 SNHLY and CDR2 FYNNEI. CDR3 in amino acids: CATNNGGRNIQYF. Here the CDR3 DNA reads TGTGCCACAAACAACGGGGGTAGGAACATTCAGTACTTC.

This clone appeared once. This chain connects TRBV2 to TRBJ2-7; 10 bases map to TRBD2. Germline V lookup: CDR1 SNHLY, CDR2 FYNNEI. The CDR3 totals 14 residues. The junction had 11 bases not matched to a gene; V was cut back by 10 bases and J by 5 bases. CDR3 sequence (DNA): TGTGCCACCCATGTGGTAGCGGGAGGAGACGAGCAGTACTTC. Translation: CATHVVAGGDEQYF. Using reference TRBV2 and TRBJ2-7 for the parts outside the CDR3, the full variable domain is EPEVTQTPSHQVTQMGQEVILRCVPISNHLYFYWYRQILGQKVEFLVSFYNNEISEKSEIFDDQFSVERPDGSNFTLKIRSTKLEDSAMYFCATHVVAGGDEQYFGPGTRLTVT.

The J gene is TRBJ2-2, the V gene TRBV7-6; TRBD2 aligns across 9 bases. Germline V gene data show CDR1 as SGHVS and CDR2 as FNYEAQ. Trimming took 0 bases from V and 7 from J; bases not matched to a gene: 9. The CDR3 is 17 amino acids. Here the CDR3 reads CASSLAFSGSVGGELFF. CDR3 DNA sequence: TGTGCCAGCAGCTTAGCGTTTAGCGGGAGCGTTGGCGGGGAGCTGTTTTTT.

This chain joins TRBV12-3 or TRBV12-4 and TRBJ2-5; D is undetermined. V shed 4 bases and J shed 9 bases, with 9 bases lying between them. The CDR3 runs 11 residues. The CDR3 coding sequence is TGTGCCAGCAGTTCACGTCTGGCCCAGTACTTC. Amino acid sequence: CASSSRLAQYF.

The chain employs TRBV2 and TRBJ1-3; 11 nucleotides align to TRBD1. The V gene's germline CDR1 is SNHLY and CDR2 FYNNEI. With V trimmed by 6 bases and J by 4 bases, 5 bases remained unmatched. This CDR3 contains 15 residues. The CDR3 DNA sequence: TGTGCCAGCAGCCCCGGACAGGGGGCCGGAAACACCATATATTTT. It encodes CASSPGQGAGNTIYF.

The V and J genes are TRBV18 and TRBJ2-1; D remains unclear. CDR3 size: 12 residues. V lost 2 bases and J lost 7, with 6 bases in between. CDR1 and CDR2 (germline): KGHSH, LQKENI. CDR3 in amino acids: CASSPGNNEQFF. CDR3 DNA: TGTGCCAGCTCACCAGGGAATAATGAGCAGTTCTTC.

This clone was counted a single time. The chain couples TRBV2 to TRBJ1-3; the D is unclear. Trimming took off 7 bases at V and 3 bases at J, with 13 bases between the two ends. The CDR3 loop spans 14 amino acids. Germline loops: CDR1 SNHLY, CDR2 FYNNEI. In nucleotides, the CDR3 is TGTGCCAGCACCCCCGGTGAAGTTGGAAACACCATATATTTT. Translating gives CASTPGEVGNTIYF. The full variable domain, in which reference TRBV2 and TRBJ1-3 provide the parts outside the CDR3, is EPEVTQTPSHQVTQMGQEVILRCVPISNHLYFYWYRQILGQKVEFLVSFYNNEISEKSEIFDDQFSVERPDGSNFTLKIRSTKLEDSAMYFCASTPGEVGNTIYFGEGSWLTVV.

This chain joins TRBV27 and TRBJ2-1; TRBD1 matches at 7 bases. The CDR3 length is 14 residues. The V gene's germline CDR1 is MNHEY and CDR2 SMNVEV (reference sequence). V lost 3 bases and J lost 9; bases outside the gene matches: 8. The DNA of the CDR3 is TGTGCCAGCAGTTTGACAGGGATGGTTGGTGAGCAGTTCTTC. Its translation is CASSLTGMVGEQFF.

This sequence joins TRBV6-5 and TRBJ2-6; D not resolved. Germline CDR1 and CDR2: MNHEY and SVGAGI. V shed 5 bases and J shed 2 bases, with 4 bases lying between them. The CDR3 contains 13 residues. In DNA form, the CDR3 reads TGTGCCAGCAGTCGAGCTGGGGCCAACGTCCTGACTTTC. This codes for CASSRAGANVLTF.

This clone was detected once. The chain is built from TRBV13 and TRBJ2-5; 9 bases line up with TRBD1. The CDR3 is 12 residues long. J was trimmed by 14 bases and V by 5 bases; bases with no gene match: 9. Germline V gives CDR1 PRHDT, CDR2 FYEKMQ (reference sequence). DNA of the CDR3: TGTGCCAGCAGCACCAGACGGGACAGGGTATACTTC. The encoded protein is CASSTRRDRVYF. Using reference TRBV13 and TRBJ2-5 for the parts outside the CDR3, the full variable domain is AAGVIQSPRHLIKEKRETATLKCYPIPRHDTVYWYQQGPGQDPQFLISFYEKMQSDKGSIPDRFSAQQFSDYHSELNMSSLELGDSALYFCASSTRRDRVYFGPGTRLLVL.

This clone was seen only once. This chain connects TRBV6-5 to TRBJ2-3, with D unresolved. The CDR3 runs 13 residues. The germline V gene has CDR1 MNHEY and CDR2 SVGAGI. With 5 bases removed from V and 5 bases from J, the gap between germline ends came to 11 bases. In nucleotides, the CDR3 is TGTGCCAGCAGTACCCAACTACTAGATACGCAGTATTTT. Protein: CASSTQLLDTQYF.